A selection of T cell receptor beta chains follows, all from one sample in a study of beta chain features in type 1 diabetes. Generated by immunoSEQ multiplex PCR, the TCRdb table keeps only in-frame clones and is missing some. In the table there are hundreds of thousands of clones, more than 12% of which are singletons. The sequencing sample was made of naive CD4+ T cells from blood. Source of these receptors: a man between 18 and 35 years old with type 1 diabetes. CDR3s include the opening cysteine and the closing phenylalanine or tryptophan. A D gene is named only where the DNA matches it firmly. Rows give clone size only sometimes, using once, few, many, or a class for an expanded clone.

>TRBD1|few|TRBV18|TRBJ2-4
TGTGCCAGCTCACCATCACAGGGGCTAGCCAAAAACATTCAGTACTTC
CASSPSQGLAKNIQYF
>-|-|TRBV29-1|TRBJ1-1
TGCAGCGTTTCGAATACAGGAGAGGGTGAAGCTTTCTTT
CSVSNTGEGEAFF
>TRBD2|few|TRBV4-1|TRBJ2-1
TGCGCCAGCAGCTTTAGCGGGATAGCGCCGAATGAGCAGTTCTTC
CASSFSGIAPNEQFF
>-|-|TRBV15|TRBJ1-1
TGTGCCACCAGCAGAGCTGTTGTGTCAGTTGAAGCTTTCTTT
CATSRAVVSVEAFF
>TRBD1|few|TRBV9|TRBJ2-1
TGTGCCAGCAGCGTATCGGGACAGGGTTACAATGAGCAGTTCTTC
CASSVSGQGYNEQFF
>-|few|TRBV27|TRBJ2-1
TGTGCCAGCAGTAGCCCCCTAAATGAGCAGTTCTTC
CASSSPLNEQFF
>-|-|TRBV5-1|TRBJ2-5
TGCGCCAGCAGCTTGGCCTTAGGAGAGACCCAGTACTTC
CASSLALGETQYF
>TRBD2|few|TRBV4-3|TRBJ2-5
TGCGCCAGCAGCCAATCAGGGACTAGCGGGGCCTTGGAGACCCAGTACTTC
CASSQSGTSGALETQYF
>-|-|TRBV11-3|TRBJ2-5
TGTGCCAGCAGCCGGGCCGGGCACGAGACCCAGTACTTC
CASSRAGHETQYF
>-|-|TRBV30|TRBJ1-6
TGTGCCTGGAGGCTCCCTAGCTCCTATAATTCACCCCTCCACTTT
CAWRLPSSYNSPLHF
>-|-|TRBV30|TRBJ2-7
TGTGCCTGGAGTGGGGGGTATCGACTTCGTTACGAGCAGTACTTC
CAWSGGYRLRYEQYF
>-|few|TRBV19|TRBJ1-1
TGTGCCAGTAGTATAGACAACACTGAAGCTTTCTTT
CASSIDNTEAFF
>TRBD2|many|TRBV7-2|TRBJ2-1
TGTGCCAGCAGCCAAAAGCGGGAGGGCTACAATGAGCAGTTCTTC
CASSQKREGYNEQFF
>-|-|TRBV30|TRBJ1-5
TGTGCCTGGAGTGATCTTGACGGTCAGCCCCAGCATTTT
CAWSDLDGQPQHF
>TRBD1|-|TRBV5-1|TRBJ1-2
TGCGCCAGCAGCCCTGACAGGGACCTAAGAGGGGTCGTAAACTATGGCTACACCTTC
CASSPDRDLRGVVNYGYTF
>-|few|TRBV19|TRBJ2-6
TGTGCCAGTAGTGACGCTTTGGTCCCTGGGGCCAACGTCCTGACTTTC
CASSDALVPGANVLTF
>-|few|TRBV7-9|TRBJ2-1
TGTGCCAGCAGCTTTCGCGACAGAGAGAATGAGCAGTTCTTC
CASSFRDRENEQFF